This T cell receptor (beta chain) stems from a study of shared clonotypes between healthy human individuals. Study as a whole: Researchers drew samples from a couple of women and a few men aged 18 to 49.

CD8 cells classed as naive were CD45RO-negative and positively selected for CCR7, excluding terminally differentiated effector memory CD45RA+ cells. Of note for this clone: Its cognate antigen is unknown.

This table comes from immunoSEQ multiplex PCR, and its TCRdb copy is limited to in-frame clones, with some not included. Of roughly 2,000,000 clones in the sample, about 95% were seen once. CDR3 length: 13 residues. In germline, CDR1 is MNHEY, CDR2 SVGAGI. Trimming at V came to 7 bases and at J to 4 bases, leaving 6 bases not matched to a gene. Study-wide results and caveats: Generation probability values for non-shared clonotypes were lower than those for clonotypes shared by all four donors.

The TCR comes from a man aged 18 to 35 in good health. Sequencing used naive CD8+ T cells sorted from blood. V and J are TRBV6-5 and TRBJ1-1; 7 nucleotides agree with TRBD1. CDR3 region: CASTRTGGTEAFF. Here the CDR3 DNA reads TGTGCCAGCACCAGGACAGGAGGCACTGAAGCTTTCTTT.